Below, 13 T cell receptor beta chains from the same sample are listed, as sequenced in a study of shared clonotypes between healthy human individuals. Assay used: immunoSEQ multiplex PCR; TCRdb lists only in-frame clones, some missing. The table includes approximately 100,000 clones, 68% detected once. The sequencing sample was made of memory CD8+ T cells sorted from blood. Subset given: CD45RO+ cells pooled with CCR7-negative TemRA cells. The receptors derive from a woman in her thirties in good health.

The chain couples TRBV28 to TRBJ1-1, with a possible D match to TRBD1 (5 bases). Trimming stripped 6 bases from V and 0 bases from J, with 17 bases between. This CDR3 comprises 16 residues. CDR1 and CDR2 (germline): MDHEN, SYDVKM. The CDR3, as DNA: TGTGCCAGCAGCCCTCCCCCGGGGCGCATGAACACTGAAGCTTTCTTT. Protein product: CASSPPPGRMNTEAFF.

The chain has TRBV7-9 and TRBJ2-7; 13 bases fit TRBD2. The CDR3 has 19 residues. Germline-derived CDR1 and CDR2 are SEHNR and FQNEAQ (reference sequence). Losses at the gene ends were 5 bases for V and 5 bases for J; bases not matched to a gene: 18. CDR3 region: CASSPRVWTSGRGSDEQYF. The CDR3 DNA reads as TGTGCCAGCAGCCCCCGCGTATGGACTAGCGGGAGAGGTAGCGACGAGCAGTACTTC. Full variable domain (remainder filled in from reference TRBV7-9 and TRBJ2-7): DTGVSQNPRHKITKRGQNVTFRCDPISEHNRLYWYRQTLGQGPEFLTYFQNEAQLEKSRLLSDRFSAERPKGSFSTLEIQRTEQGDSAMYLCASSPRVWTSGRGSDEQYFGPGTRLTVT.

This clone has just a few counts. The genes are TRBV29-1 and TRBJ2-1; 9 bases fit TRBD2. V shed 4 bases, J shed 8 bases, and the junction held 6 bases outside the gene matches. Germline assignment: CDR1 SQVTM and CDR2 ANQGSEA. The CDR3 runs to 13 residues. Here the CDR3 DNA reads TGCAGCGTTGTACTAGCGGGTTCCCATGAGCAGTTCTTC. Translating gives CSVVLAGSHEQFF.

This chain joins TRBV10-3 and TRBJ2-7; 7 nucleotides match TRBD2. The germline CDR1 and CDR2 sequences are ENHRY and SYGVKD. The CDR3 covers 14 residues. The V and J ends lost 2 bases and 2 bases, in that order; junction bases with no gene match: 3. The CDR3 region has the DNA TGTGCCATCAGTGAGCCTAGCGGTGCCTACGAGCAGTACTTC. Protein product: CAISEPSGAYEQYF.

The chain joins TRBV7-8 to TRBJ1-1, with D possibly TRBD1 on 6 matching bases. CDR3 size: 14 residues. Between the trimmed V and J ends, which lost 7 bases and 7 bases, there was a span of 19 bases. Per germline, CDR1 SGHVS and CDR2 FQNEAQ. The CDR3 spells CASTLSRTDLEAFF. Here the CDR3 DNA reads TGTGCCAGCACCCTCTCCCGGACAGATCTTGAAGCTTTCTTT.

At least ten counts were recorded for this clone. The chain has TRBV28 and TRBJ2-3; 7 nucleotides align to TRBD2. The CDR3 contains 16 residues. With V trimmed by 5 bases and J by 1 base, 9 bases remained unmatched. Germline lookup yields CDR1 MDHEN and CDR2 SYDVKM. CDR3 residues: CASSQGLDEGTDTQYF. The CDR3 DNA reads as TGTGCCAGCAGTCAAGGACTAGACGAGGGCACAGATACGCAGTATTTT.

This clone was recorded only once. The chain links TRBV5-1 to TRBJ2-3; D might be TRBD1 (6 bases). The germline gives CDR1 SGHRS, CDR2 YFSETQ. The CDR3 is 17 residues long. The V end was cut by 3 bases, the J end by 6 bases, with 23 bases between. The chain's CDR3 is CASSSDPGQNGPDTQYF. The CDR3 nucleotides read TGCGCCAGCAGCTCCGATCCTGGACAGAACGGCCCCGATACGCAGTATTTT.

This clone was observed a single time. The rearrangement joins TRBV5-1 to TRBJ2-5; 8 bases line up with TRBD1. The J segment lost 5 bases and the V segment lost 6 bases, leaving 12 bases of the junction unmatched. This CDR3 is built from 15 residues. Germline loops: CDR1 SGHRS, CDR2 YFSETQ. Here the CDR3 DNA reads TGCGCCAGCACTTACTACTCGGACAGGGTGGAGACCCAGTACTTC. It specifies CASTYYSDRVETQYF.

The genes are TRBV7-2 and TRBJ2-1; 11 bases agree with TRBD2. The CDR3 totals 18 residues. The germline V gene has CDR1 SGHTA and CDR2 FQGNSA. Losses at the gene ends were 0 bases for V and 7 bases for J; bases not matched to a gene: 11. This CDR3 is CASSLALVAGGPGNEQFF. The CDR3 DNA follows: TGTGCCAGCAGCTTAGCCTTGGTAGCGGGAGGGCCGGGTAATGAGCAGTTCTTC. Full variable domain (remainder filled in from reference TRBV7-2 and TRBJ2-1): GAGVSQSPSNKVTEKGKDVELRCDPISGHTALYWYRQSLGQGLEFLIYFQGNSAPDKSGLPSDRFSAERTGGSVSTLTIQRTQQEDSAVYLCASSLALVAGGPGNEQFFGPGTRLTVL.

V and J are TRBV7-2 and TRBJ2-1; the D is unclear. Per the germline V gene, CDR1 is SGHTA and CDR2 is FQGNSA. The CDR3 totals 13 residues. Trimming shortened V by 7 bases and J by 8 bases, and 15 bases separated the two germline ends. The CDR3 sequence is CASTVYLSDEQFF. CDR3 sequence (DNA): TGTGCCAGCACAGTCTACCTCTCGGATGAGCAGTTCTTC.

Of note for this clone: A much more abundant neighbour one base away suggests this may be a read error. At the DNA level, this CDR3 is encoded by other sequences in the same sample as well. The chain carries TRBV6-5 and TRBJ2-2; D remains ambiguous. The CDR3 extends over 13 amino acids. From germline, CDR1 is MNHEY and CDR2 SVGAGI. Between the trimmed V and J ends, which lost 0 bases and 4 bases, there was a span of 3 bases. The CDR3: CASSYSSTGELFF. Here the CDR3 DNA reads TGTGCCAGCAGTTACTCTAGCACCGGGGAGCTGTTTTTT.

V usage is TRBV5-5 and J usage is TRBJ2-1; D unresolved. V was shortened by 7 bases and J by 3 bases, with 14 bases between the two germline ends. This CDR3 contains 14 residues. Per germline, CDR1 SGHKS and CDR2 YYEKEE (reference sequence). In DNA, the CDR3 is TGTGCCAGCGAACGGACCGGCAGCTACAATGAGCAGTTCTTC. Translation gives CASERTGSYNEQFF.

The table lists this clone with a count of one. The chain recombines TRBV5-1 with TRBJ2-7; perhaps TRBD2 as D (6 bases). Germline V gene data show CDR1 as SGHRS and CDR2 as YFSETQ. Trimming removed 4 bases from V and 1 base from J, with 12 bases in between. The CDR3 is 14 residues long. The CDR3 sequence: CASSPGLVSYEQYF. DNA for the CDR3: TGCGCCAGCAGCCCGGGACTGGTTTCCTACGAGCAGTACTTC.